This T cell receptor (beta chain) was profiled in a study of control samples from healthy donors and cancer patients. The repertoire was sequenced with immunoSEQ multiplex PCR; TCRdb's copy has only in-frame clones and lacks some. The profile shows 51,000 or so clones, about 80% of them singletons. The CDR3 runs 19 residues. Trimming cost V 2 bases and J 4 bases, with 24 bases left between them. The germline V gene encodes CDR1 MDHEN and CDR2 SYDVKM. The count of this clone is one. This clonotype was obtained from a man aged 65 to 79 in good health. Sequencing used blood. The chain uses TRBV28 and TRBJ1-5, with TRBD1 as a possible D gene (6 bases). The DNA of the CDR3 is TGTGCCAGCAGTTTACAAGGGACTACAGGGCACACCTTTAATCAGCCCCAGCATTTT. Encoded protein: CASSLQGTTGHTFNQPQHF.